The TCR beta chain described here comes from a study of T cell responses to AZD1222 COVID-19 vaccine. TCRdb's copy holds only in-frame clones and misses some; the assay was immunoSEQ multiplex PCR. The sample gives 95,000 to 150,000 clones, 85% to 90% of which show up once; around 3.1% is in the top ten. The length of the CDR3 is 14 residues. The junction had 6 bases not matched to a gene; V was cut back by 3 bases and J by 5 bases. Germline values: CDR1 MNHEY, CDR2 SMNVEV (reference sequence). Study-level findings and limits: Clonal diversity was possibly underestimated, and white British individuals and females predominated among donors.

Points on this clone: Its target is not known.

The origin of this receptor is an adult in good health. V gene TRBV27 combines with J gene TRBJ2-7, with 8 nucleotides matching TRBD1. This material consisted of peripheral blood, taken on day 0 of AZD1222 vaccination. The CDR3 DNA reads as TGTGCCAGCAGTTTCCGACAGGGGTCCCACGAGCAGTACTTC. Its protein is CASSFRQGSHEQYF.